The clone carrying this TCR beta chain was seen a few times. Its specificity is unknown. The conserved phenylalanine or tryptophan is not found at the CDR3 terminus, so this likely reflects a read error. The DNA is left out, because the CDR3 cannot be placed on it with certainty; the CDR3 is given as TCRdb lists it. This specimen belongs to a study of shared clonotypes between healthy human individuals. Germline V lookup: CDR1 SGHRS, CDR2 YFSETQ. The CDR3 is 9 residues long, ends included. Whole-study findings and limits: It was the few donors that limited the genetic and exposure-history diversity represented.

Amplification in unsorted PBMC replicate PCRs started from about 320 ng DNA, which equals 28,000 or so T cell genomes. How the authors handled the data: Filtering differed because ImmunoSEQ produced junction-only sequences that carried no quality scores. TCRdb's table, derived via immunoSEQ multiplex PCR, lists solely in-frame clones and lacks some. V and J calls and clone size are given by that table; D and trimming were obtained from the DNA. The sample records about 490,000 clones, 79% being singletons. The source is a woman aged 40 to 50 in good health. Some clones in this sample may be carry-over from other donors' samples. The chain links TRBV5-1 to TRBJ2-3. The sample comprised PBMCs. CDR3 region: CASSLAGHA.